Listed here is a single T cell receptor (beta chain). The sample comes from a study of blood T cell repertoires in COVID-19. Method: immunoSEQ multiplex PCR; TCRdb's copy keeps in-frame clones and lacks some. The data contain fewer than 450,000 clones, around 88% of them seen just once; the ten biggest clones take up 10% to 15%. This CDR3 has 18 residues. CDR1 and CDR2 from the germline V gene are MDHEN and SYDVKM. Between the trimmed V and J ends, which lost 3 bases and 3 bases, there was a span of 21 bases. The V gene is TRBV28, the J gene TRBJ1-5; a possible D gene is TRBD1 (6 bases). The clonotype was recovered from a woman between 45 and 65 years old with COVID-19, enrolled during active disease. The material sequenced was peripheral blood. The CDR3 DNA is TGTGCCAGCAGTTTCTATTTAGGAGACTGGACAGACAATCAGCCCCAGCATTTT. This sequence encodes CASSFYLGDWTDNQPQHF.